These 16 T cell receptor beta chains were all obtained from the same sample, sequenced in a study of siplizumab effects on memory and regulatory T cells. Their recognized antigens are unknown. Assay used: immunoSEQ multiplex PCR; TCRdb lists only in-frame clones, some missing. Of approximately 20,000 clones detected, 44% appear once; the ten largest clones hold about 5.5%. Cocultured for less than seven days at 37°C were the mixed lymphocyte reaction cells. Sample: CFSE-low (dividing) CD4+ T cells sorted from an allogeneic mixed lymphocyte reaction. Source of these receptors: a human donor in good health; the cells came from an allogeneic mixed lymphocyte reaction. Some clones in this sample may be carry-over from other donors' samples.

The chain uses TRBV18 and TRBJ2-1; the match to TRBD2 covers 14 bases. This CDR3 region has 16 residues. The V and J ends lost 0 bases and 5 bases, in that order; junction bases with no gene match: 0. Per germline, CDR1 KGHSH and CDR2 LQKENI. The CDR3 DNA follows: TGTGCCAGCTCACCACCGGGACTAGCGGGGGACAATGAGCAGTTCTTC. It specifies CASSPPGLAGDNEQFF.

In this sample, this clone turned up a few times. The CDR3 sequence is CASSLGGRAGANVLTF. CDR3 DNA: TGTGCCAGCAGTTTAGGGGGGAGGGCTGGGGCCAACGTCCTGACTTTC. The genes are TRBV27 and TRBJ2-6; 7 bases line up with TRBD2. V gave up 2 bases and J gave up 2 bases; unmatched junction bases: 3. This CDR3 is 16 amino acids long. The V gene's germline CDR1 is MNHEY and CDR2 SMNVEV (reference sequence).

This chain connects TRBV6-6 to TRBJ2-2, with unresolved D. V lost 5 bases and J lost 6, with 19 bases in between. The CDR3 has 16 residues. Germline V gene sequence: CDR1 MNHNY, CDR2 SVGAGI (reference sequence). The CDR3: CASSRRHGFVAGELFF. CDR3 bases: TGTGCCAGCAGTCGTAGGCACGGCTTCGTGGCCGGGGAGCTGTTTTTT.

This clone is medium-sized in the sample. The sample has other DNA sequences that encode this CDR3 too. The chain links TRBV6-7 to TRBJ2-2; no reliable D call. TRBV6-7 is marked as an open reading frame, function uncertain. Deletions cut 3 bases from V and 4 bases from J, with 9 bases between. The CDR3 contains 14 residues. In DNA, the CDR3 is TGTGCCAGCAGTTATGACACGGCCACCGGGGAGCTGTTTTTT. It yields the protein CASSYDTATGELFF.

This clone was seen a few times. This chain connects TRBV6-5 to TRBJ1-2; D perhaps matches TRBD1 (6 bases). The V gene's germline CDR1 is MNHEY and CDR2 SVGAGI. The CDR3 length is 13 residues. The V gene lost 3 bases and the J gene lost 6 bases, with 11 bases spanning the gap. The chain's CDR3 is CASSYWGADGYTF. The CDR3 DNA follows: TGTGCCAGCAGTTATTGGGGGGCGGATGGCTACACCTTC.

This chain joins TRBV10-3 and TRBJ1-5; D gene ambiguous. V was cut by 9 bases and J by 3 bases, with 15 bases left in between. This CDR3 has 14 residues. Germline CDR1 reads ENHRY; CDR2 reads SYGVKD. CDR3 sequence (DNA): TGTGCCATGGGTCCTACGGGATCCAATCAGCCCCAGCATTTT. Protein product: CAMGPTGSNQPQHF.

This clone was seen a handful of times. The chain joins TRBV5-8 to TRBJ2-1; perhaps TRBD1 as D (5 bases). Germline V gene sequence: CDR1 SGHTS, CDR2 YDEGEE. The ends were cut back, 3 bases at V and 1 base at J, with 11 bases in the middle. The CDR3 loop spans 15 amino acids. The CDR3 nucleotides read TGTGCCAGCAGCTCTCAGGGTGCGTCCTACAATGAGCAGTTCTTC. Residues: CASSSQGASYNEQFF.

The V and J genes are TRBV11-2 and TRBJ2-7; D unresolved. The CDR3 covers 14 residues. The V end lost 0 bases, the J end lost 0 bases, and 6 bases lay between the germline ends. Germline V gene lookup returns CDR1 SGHAT and CDR2 FQNNGV. CDR3 nucleotide sequence: TGTGCCAGCAGCTTAGACAGGCACTCCTACGAGCAGTACTTC. Translated: CASSLDRHSYEQYF.

This clone was recorded only once. The J gene is TRBJ2-5, the V gene TRBV2; D possibly corresponds to TRBD1 (5 bases). V shed 8 bases and J shed 2 bases, with 15 bases lying between them. CDR3 size: 14 residues. Germline CDR1 SNHLY, CDR2 FYNNEI. The CDR3 DNA follows: TGTGCCAGCGAACTTGACAGACCTCAAGAGACCCAGTACTTC. Residues: CASELDRPQETQYF.

V is TRBV5-4 and J is TRBJ2-7, with D perhaps TRBD1 (6 bases). The CDR3 length is 13 residues. The germline gives CDR1 SGHNT, CDR2 YYREEE (reference sequence). V was trimmed by 4 bases and J by 7 bases, leaving 15 bases between them. CDR3 in amino acids: CASSLQGFGEQYF. In DNA, the CDR3 is TGTGCCAGCAGCCTACAGGGTTTTGGGGAGCAGTACTTC. Full variable domain (remainder filled in from reference TRBV5-4 and TRBJ2-7): ETGVTQSPTHLIKTRGQQVTLRCSSQSGHNTVSWYQQALGQGPQFIFQYYREEENGRGNFPPRFSGLQFPNYSSELNVNALELDDSALYLCASSLQGFGEQYFGPGTRLTVT.

The chain carries TRBV19 and TRBJ2-1; 10 nucleotides agree with TRBD2. Germline loops: CDR1 LNHDA, CDR2 SQIVND (reference sequence). Trimming removed 7 bases from V and 9 bases from J; junction bases left unmatched: 3. The CDR3 is made up of 12 amino acids. The CDR3 sequence is CASKREGGEQFF. CDR3 bases: TGTGCCAGTAAGCGGGAGGGAGGTGAGCAGTTCTTC.

This clone was seen only a few times. The CDR3 DNA reads TGTGCCAGCAAGACAGGGGGTTCTATTAATGGCTACACCTTC. It yields the protein CASKTGGSINGYTF. This rearrangement joins TRBV6-5 to TRBJ1-2; the match to TRBD1 covers 9 bases. This CDR3 comprises 14 residues. Trimming took 7 bases from V and 6 from J; bases not matched to a gene: 9. Germline V gene lookup returns CDR1 MNHEY and CDR2 SVGAGI.

This clone has just a few counts. This chain joins TRBV2 and TRBJ2-7, with no clear D. V dropped 6 bases and J dropped 0 bases, with 6 bases sitting between them. Germline CDR1 reads SNHLY; CDR2 reads FYNNEI. There are 12 residues in the CDR3. In DNA form, the CDR3 reads TGTGCCAGCAGGCAGATCTCCTACGAGCAGTACTTC. Amino acids: CASRQISYEQYF. The variable domain in full, with the rest retrieved from reference TRBV2 and TRBJ2-7, is EPEVTQTPSHQVTQMGQEVILRCVPISNHLYFYWYRQILGQKVEFLVSFYNNEISEKSEIFDDQFSVERPDGSNFTLKIRSTKLEDSAMYFCASRQISYEQYFGPGTRLTVT.

This clone appeared a few times. The V and J genes are TRBV7-2 and TRBJ2-7; D perhaps matches TRBD2 (6 bases). The germline CDR1 and CDR2 sequences are SGHTA and FQGNSA. CDR3 length equals 12 residues. V was trimmed by 2 bases and J by 9 bases, leaving 11 bases between them. Here the CDR3 reads CASSLLGRGQYF. The CDR3 region has the DNA TGTGCCAGCAGCTTACTAGGGCGGGGGCAGTACTTC.

This clone showed up many times. The CDR3 loop is CASSFSRVSSYEQYF. The CDR3 region has the DNA TGTGCCAGTAGTTTTTCCCGGGTCTCCTCCTACGAGCAGTACTTC. The chain uses TRBV19 and TRBJ2-7; D is unresolved. Between the trimmed V and J ends, which lost 5 bases and 0 bases, there was a span of 14 bases. CDR1 is LNHDA, CDR2 SQIVND, per germline (reference sequence). The CDR3 is made up of 15 amino acids.

This clone has more than one count but fewer than ten. The rearrangement links TRBV25-1 to TRBJ1-1; maybe TRBD1 (6 bases). This CDR3 comprises 11 residues. Per the germline V gene, CDR1 is MGHDK and CDR2 is SYGVNS. V was clipped by 8 bases and J by 10 bases, with 14 bases between them. The CDR3 loop is CASSRGLGAFF. In DNA form, the CDR3 reads TGTGCCAGCTCCCGGGGGCTGGGAGCTTTCTTT.